The 24 T cell receptor beta chains below all came from one sample that was sequenced in a study of beta chain features in type 1 diabetes. Every isolated RNA sample was fully reverse transcribed, so sequencing captured expressed TCRB transcripts. Clones were sequenced by immunoSEQ multiplex PCR, and TCRdb holds only the in-frame ones, with some missing. The sample contains some 660,000 clones, over 11% of which appear only once. Whole-study results and caveats: Among patients with Type 1 diabetes, TCRB CDR3s were moderately but significantly shorter in every one of the four CD4+ subsets.

Their recognized antigens are unknown. The sequencing input was naive CD4+ T cells from blood. Receptors were obtained from a young man with type 1 diabetes.

This clone was counted between two and nine times. The chain recombines TRBV6-5 with TRBJ1-4; D is ambiguous. The CDR3 length is 14 residues. Trimming took 6 bases from V and 1 from J, leaving 9 bases between them. Germline V gives CDR1 MNHEY, CDR2 SVGAGI. CDR3 residues: CASRWEGTNEKLFF. CDR3 sequence (DNA): TGTGCCAGCAGATGGGAGGGAACTAATGAAAAACTGTTTTTT.

The table lists this clone with a few counts. This sample includes further DNA sequences coding for the same CDR3. The chain uses TRBV7-2 and TRBJ2-5; 7 bases agree with TRBD1. This CDR3 has 14 amino acids. The V and J ends lost 3 bases and 3 bases, in that order; junction bases with no gene match: 4. The germline V gene has CDR1 SGHTA and CDR2 FQGNSA. CDR3 sequence: CASSFPGTEETQYF. In DNA, the CDR3 is TGTGCCAGCAGCTTCCCAGGGACAGAAGAGACCCAGTACTTC.

This chain joins TRBV29-1 and TRBJ2-5, with D unresolved. The CDR3 runs 11 residues. Trimming removed 6 bases from V and 2 bases from J, with 7 bases in between. Germline assignment: CDR1 SQVTM and CDR2 ANQGSEA. The CDR3 DNA reads TGCAGCGTCTTGAGTCAAGAGACCCAGTACTTC. It codes for CSVLSQETQYF.

This clone was seen a few times. The chain carries TRBV7-9 and TRBJ1-1; maybe TRBD1 (6 bases). From germline, CDR1 is SEHNR and CDR2 FQNEAQ (reference sequence). The CDR3 covers 15 residues. The V gene lost 5 bases and the J gene lost 4 bases, with 17 bases spanning the gap. In DNA form, the CDR3 reads TGTGCCAGCAGCCCTCCGGGGAGGGGGAGCACTGAAGCTTTCTTT. Its translation is CASSPPGRGSTEAFF.

The chain has TRBV29-1 and TRBJ2-7; weak D call: TRBD2 (6 bases). Germline values: CDR1 SQVTM, CDR2 ANQGSEA. Trimming removed 7 bases at V and 2 bases at J, with 15 bases between. The CDR3 spans 13 residues. CDR3 protein: CSAWTRGTYEQYF. In DNA, the CDR3 is TGCAGCGCCTGGACACGGGGGACCTACGAGCAGTACTTC.

This clone has only a few counts. The chain links TRBV5-1 to TRBJ1-2; TRBD1 aligns across 8 bases. CDR3 length equals 14 residues. Trimming cost V 1 base and J 8 bases; bases outside gene matches: 7. The germline gives CDR1 SGHRS, CDR2 YFSETQ. As DNA, the CDR3 is TGCGCCAGCAGCTTGCAGGGGGCTGTAGAAGGCTACACCTTC. Encoded protein: CASSLQGAVEGYTF.

The sample holds a few counts of this clone. The CDR3 spells CASSLLEAGVTNEQFF. DNA for the CDR3: TGTGCCAGCAGCTTATTGGAAGCGGGAGTTACGAATGAGCAGTTCTTC. The rearrangement joins TRBV7-9 to TRBJ2-1; 8 nucleotides align to TRBD2. CDR1 SEHNR and CDR2 FQNEAQ come from the germline V gene (reference sequence). J gave up 7 bases and V 2 bases, and 10 bases lay outside the gene matches. CDR3 length: 16 residues.

The chain employs TRBV10-3 and TRBJ1-1, with a possible D match to TRBD1 (5 bases). The germline gives CDR1 ENHRY, CDR2 SYGVKD. CDR3 length: 15 residues. V was cut by 3 bases and J by 6 bases, with 17 bases left in between. In DNA, the CDR3 is TGTGCCATCAGTGAAGGAGGGGTCAGAGGGTCTGAAGCTTTCTTT. It encodes CAISEGGVRGSEAFF.

The chain is built from TRBV25-1 and TRBJ1-2; a possible D gene is TRBD1 (6 bases). Germline CDR1 reads MGHDK; CDR2 reads SYGVNS. The CDR3 spans 16 residues. The V gene lost 2 bases and the J gene lost 7 bases, with 20 bases spanning the gap. The CDR3 region is CASSENRAGAFFGYTF. CDR3 DNA: TGTGCCAGCAGTGAAAATCGGGCAGGGGCTTTTTTTGGCTACACCTTC.

The chain carries TRBV19 and TRBJ2-5; the match to TRBD1 covers 7 bases. Germline trimming cut 5 bases from V and 4 bases from J; bases unmatched to any gene: 7. The CDR3 loop spans 14 amino acids. Per germline, CDR1 LNHDA and CDR2 SQIVND (reference sequence). The DNA of the CDR3 is TGTGCCAGTAGTCCCCTGACAGGGACAGAGACCCAGTACTTC. It specifies CASSPLTGTETQYF.

The V gene is TRBV5-6, the J gene TRBJ1-2; D gene ambiguous. The CDR3 is 13 amino acids. CDR1 SGHDT and CDR2 YYEEEE come from the germline V gene. The V and J ends lost 0 bases and 2 bases respectively, with 5 bases between them. CDR3 sequence (DNA): TGTGCCAGCAGCTTGGGCAGAAACTATGGCTACACCTTC. Its translation: CASSLGRNYGYTF.

This clone occurred a few times. The V and J genes are TRBV6-5 and TRBJ2-5, with D perhaps TRBD2 (6 bases). V dropped 5 bases and J dropped 4 bases, with 8 bases sitting between them. This CDR3 region has 12 residues. Germline V gene sequence: CDR1 MNHEY, CDR2 SVGAGI. The CDR3 nucleotides read TGTGCCAGCAGTCGACTAGGAGAGACCCAGTACTTC. As protein: CASSRLGETQYF.

The chain employs TRBV28 and TRBJ2-5; no reliable D call. V shed 10 bases and J shed 2 bases, with 14 bases lying between them. The CDR3 extends over 13 amino acids. Germline CDR1 reads MDHEN; CDR2 reads SYDVKM. The CDR3 nucleotides read TGTGCCACCGCGGTTGACTTTCAAGAGACCCAGTACTTC. Protein sequence: CATAVDFQETQYF.

This clone was recorded a few times. For the CDR3, the DNA is TGTGCCAGCAGCCCGGGACAGCCCTACGAGCAGTACTTC. Residues: CASSPGQPYEQYF. The chain combines TRBV7-3 with TRBJ2-7, with 7 positions matching TRBD1. Germline CDR1 reads SGHTA; CDR2 reads FQGTGA. V was pared by 5 bases and J by 2 bases, with 3 bases of the junction left unmatched. CDR3 length equals 13 residues.

J is TRBJ2-3 and V is TRBV12-5; weak D call: TRBD2 (6 bases). With 2 bases removed from V and 6 bases from J, the gap between germline ends came to 9 bases. CDR3 size: 13 residues. CDR1 and CDR2 from the germline V gene are LGHNT and FRNRAP. The CDR3 coding sequence is TGTGCTAGTGGTTTGAGTCGGGGGGATACGCAGTATTTT. This translates into CASGLSRGDTQYF.

The chain joins TRBV5-6 to TRBJ2-7; D uncertain. V was clipped by 0 bases and J by 2 bases, with 12 bases between them. There are 15 residues in the CDR3. CDR1 is SGHDT, CDR2 YYEEEE, per germline. The CDR3 here is CASSLDSGSTYEQYF. CDR3 nucleotides: TGTGCCAGCAGCTTGGACTCAGGTTCGACCTACGAGCAGTACTTC.

This chain uses TRBV27 with TRBJ2-7; the match to TRBD1 covers 7 bases. This CDR3 is 15 amino acids long. Looked up from germline, CDR1 is MNHEY and CDR2 is SMNVEV (reference sequence). The V and J ends lost 2 bases and 3 bases, in that order; junction bases with no gene match: 7. CDR3 sequence (DNA): TGTGCCAGCAGTTTACTCATGGGACAGAGCTACGAGCAGTACTTC. The encoded protein is CASSLLMGQSYEQYF.

Only a few counts were recorded for this clone. The chain links TRBV4-1 to TRBJ1-4, with D perhaps TRBD1 (5 bases). The CDR3 extends over 16 amino acids. Germline CDR1 is MGHRA and CDR2 is YSYEKL. V dropped 1 base and J dropped 12 bases, with 21 bases sitting between them. The CDR3 sequence: CASSQVRTPSAGELFF. As DNA, the CDR3 is TGCGCCAGCAGCCAAGTAAGAACACCCTCGGCGGGGGAACTGTTTTTT.

This clone has only a few counts. The rearrangement links TRBV14 to TRBJ2-5; D not resolved. The CDR3 extends over 14 amino acids. In germline, CDR1 is SGHDN, CDR2 FVKESK. The V end was cut by 4 bases, the J end by 1 base, with 10 bases between. The CDR3 reads CASSRRWTQETQYF. CDR3 sequence (DNA): TGTGCCAGCAGCCGTAGATGGACCCAAGAGACCCAGTACTTC.

This clone has just a few counts. This chain uses TRBV29-1 with TRBJ2-7; D is uncertain. V lost 6 bases and J 3 bases, leaving 9 bases between the germline ends. The germline gives CDR1 SQVTM, CDR2 ANQGSEA. The length of the CDR3 is 11 residues. Here the CDR3 reads CSVSHHYEQYF. CDR3 nucleotide sequence: TGCAGCGTCTCGCACCACTACGAGCAGTACTTC.

The chain has TRBV11-2 and TRBJ1-6; 7 bases line up with TRBD1. This CDR3 is 13 amino acids long. After removal of 7 bases from V and 6 bases from J, the junction contained 3 bases not matched to a gene. CDR1 and CDR2 from the germline V gene are SGHAT and FQNNGV. The CDR3: CASTGTANSPLHF. The DNA for the CDR3 is TGTGCCAGCACCGGGACAGCTAATTCACCCCTCCACTTT. Variable domain in full (rest from reference TRBV11-2 and TRBJ1-6): EAGVAQSPRYKIIEKRQSVAFWCNPISGHATLYWYQQILGQGPKLLIQFQNNGVVDDSQLPKDRFSAERLKGVDSTLKIQPAKLEDSAVYLCASTGTANSPLHFGNGTRLTVT.

This clone came up once. The rearrangement links TRBV4-2 to TRBJ2-1; 11 bases match TRBD2. This CDR3 has 18 residues. From germline, CDR1 is LGHNA and CDR2 YNFKEQ. V lost 1 base, J lost 8 bases, and 13 bases stayed unmatched. The CDR3 reads CASSQATSGEALKDEQFF. The CDR3 DNA is TGTGCCAGCAGCCAAGCGACTAGCGGGGAGGCCCTTAAGGATGAGCAGTTCTTC.

This clone has just a few counts. J is TRBJ2-2 and V is TRBV14, with a tentative D call TRBD1 (6 bases). The CDR3 has 14 residues. From germline, CDR1 is SGHDN and CDR2 FVKESK. Trimming removed 5 bases from V and 6 bases from J, with 13 bases in between. CDR3 in amino acids: CASSTRGPAGELFF. The CDR3 DNA follows: TGTGCCAGCAGCACCAGGGGTCCAGCCGGGGAGCTGTTTTTT. The full variable domain, rest sourced from reference TRBV14 and TRBJ2-2, is EAGVTQFPSHSVIEKGQTVTLRCDPISGHDNLYWYRRVMGKEIKFLLHFVKESKQDESGMPNNRFLAERTGGTYSTLKVQPAELEDSGVYFCASSTRGPAGELFFGEGSRLTVL.

The chain combines TRBV9 with TRBJ2-1; perhaps TRBD2 as D (5 bases). In germline, CDR1 is SGDLS, CDR2 YYNGEE. The V end was cut by 3 bases, the J end by 0 bases, with 16 bases between. The CDR3 consists of 17 residues. CDR3 DNA: TGTGCCAGCAGCGAGGCCGTCGGCGGGTTCTCCTACAATGAGCAGTTCTTC. Translated: CASSEAVGGFSYNEQFF.